This T cell receptor beta chain derives from a study of early T cells in non-severe SARS-CoV-2 infection. TCRdb passed the 5' RACE reads through MiXCR, listing each CDR3 protein once. Counted here are 50,000 to 75,000 distinct CDR3 sequences, less than 9.5% occurring once; the ten biggest clones make up roughly 13%. This clonotype has a handful of counts. The V gene end was trimmed by 3 bases and the J gene end by 2 bases; junction bases not matched to a gene: 2. Germline CDR1 is SGHAT and CDR2 is FQDESV (reference sequence). The CDR3 covers 15 residues. The clonotype originates from an adult who was a healthcare worker with PCR-confirmed SARS-CoV-2 infection or an uninfected control (not recorded which). The sequences come from whole blood, collected at baseline. The chain carries TRBV11-1 and TRBJ2-2, with TRBD1 matching over 8 bases. CDR3 protein: CASSLTGANTGELFF. CDR3 bases: TGTGCCAGCAGCTTGACAGGGGCCAACACCGGGGAGCTGTTTTTT.